This T cell receptor beta chain was found in a study of OX40 agonist ivuxolimab in advanced cancers. Findings and caveats of the study: Low normalized T-cell clonal expansion was additionally recorded for some nonresponders. Clonal expansion among partial responders at 0.1-3.0 mg/kg ranked near the lowest. At doses 0.1 to 3.0 mg/kg, CD4+ and CD8+ clones expanded.

On this clone: Its specificity is unknown.

Profiled with immunoSEQ multiplex PCR; TCRdb holds only in-frame clones, not every one. The repertoire holds fewer than 25,000 clones, with 75% to 90% as singletons. The CDR3 covers 13 residues. CDR1 and CDR2 (germline): SQVTM, ANQGSEA. Trimming left V 5 bases short and J 1 base short, with 10 bases between. The TCR comes from an adult with an advanced solid tumor such as melanoma, head and neck, liver or kidney cancer. V is TRBV29-1 and J is TRBJ2-3; weak D call: TRBD2 (5 bases). This specimen consisted of CD4+ or CD8+ T cells sorted from blood, obtained in a trial of the OX40 agonist ivuxolimab. The CDR3 loop reads CSVRWTRTDTQYF. The CDR3 DNA follows: TGCAGCGTTCGTTGGACTCGCACAGATACGCAGTATTTT.